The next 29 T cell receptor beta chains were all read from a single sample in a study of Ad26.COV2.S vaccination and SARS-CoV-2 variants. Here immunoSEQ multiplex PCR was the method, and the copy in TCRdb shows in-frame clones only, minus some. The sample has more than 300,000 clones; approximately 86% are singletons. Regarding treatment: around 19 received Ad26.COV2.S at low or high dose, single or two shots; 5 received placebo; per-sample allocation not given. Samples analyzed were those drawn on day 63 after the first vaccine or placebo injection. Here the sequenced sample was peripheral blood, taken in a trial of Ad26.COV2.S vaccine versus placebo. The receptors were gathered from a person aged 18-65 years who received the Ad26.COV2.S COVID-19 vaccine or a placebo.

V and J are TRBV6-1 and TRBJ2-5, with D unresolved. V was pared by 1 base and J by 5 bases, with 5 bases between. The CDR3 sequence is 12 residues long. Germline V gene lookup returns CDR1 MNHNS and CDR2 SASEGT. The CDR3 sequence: CASSEVVETQYF. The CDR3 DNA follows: TGTGCCAGCAGTGAAGTAGTTGAGACCCAGTACTTC.

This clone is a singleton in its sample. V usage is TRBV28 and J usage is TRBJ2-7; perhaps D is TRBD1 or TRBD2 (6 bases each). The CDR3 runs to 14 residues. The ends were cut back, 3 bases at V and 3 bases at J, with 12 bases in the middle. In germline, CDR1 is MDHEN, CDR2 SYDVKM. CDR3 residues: CASSLSGDIYEQYF. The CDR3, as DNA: TGTGCCAGCAGTTTGTCGGGGGACATCTACGAGCAGTACTTC.

The CDR3 bases are TGTGCCAGCAGCTCCGGACAGGGGATTAATTCACCCCTCCACTTT. This encodes CASSSGQGINSPLHF. The chain joins TRBV7-6 to TRBJ1-6; 9 bases agree with TRBD1. J gave up 6 bases and V 4 bases, and 4 bases lay outside the gene matches. The germline V gene encodes CDR1 SGHVS and CDR2 FNYEAQ. This CDR3 is built from 15 residues.

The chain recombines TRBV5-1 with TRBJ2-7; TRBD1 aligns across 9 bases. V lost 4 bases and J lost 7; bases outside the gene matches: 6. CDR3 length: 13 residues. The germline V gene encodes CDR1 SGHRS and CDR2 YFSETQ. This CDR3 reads CASSVGTGMEQYF. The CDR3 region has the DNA TGCGCCAGCAGCGTGGGGACAGGGATGGAGCAGTACTTC.

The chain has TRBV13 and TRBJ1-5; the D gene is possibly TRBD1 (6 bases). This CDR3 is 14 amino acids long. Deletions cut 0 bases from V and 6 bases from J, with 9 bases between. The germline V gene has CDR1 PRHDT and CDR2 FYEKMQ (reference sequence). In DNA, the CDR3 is TGTGCCAGCAGCTTAGGCAGGGGAAGTCAGCCCCAGCATTTT. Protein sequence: CASSLGRGSQPQHF. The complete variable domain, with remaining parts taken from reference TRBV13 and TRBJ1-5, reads AAGVIQSPRHLIKEKRETATLKCYPIPRHDTVYWYQQGPGQDPQFLISFYEKMQSDKGSIPDRFSAQQFSDYHSELNMSSLELGDSALYFCASSLGRGSQPQHFGDGTRLSIL.

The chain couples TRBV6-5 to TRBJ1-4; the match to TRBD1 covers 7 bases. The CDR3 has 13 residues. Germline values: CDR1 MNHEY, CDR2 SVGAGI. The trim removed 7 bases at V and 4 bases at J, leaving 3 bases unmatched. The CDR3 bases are TGTGCCAGCATGGGACAGAATAATGAAAAACTGTTTTTT. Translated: CASMGQNNEKLFF.

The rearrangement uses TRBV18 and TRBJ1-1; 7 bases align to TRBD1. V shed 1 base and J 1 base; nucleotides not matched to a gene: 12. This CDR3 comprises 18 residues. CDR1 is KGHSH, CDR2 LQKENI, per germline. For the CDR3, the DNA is TGTGCCAGCTCACCACGACCCCTTCAGGGGGGCCAGAACACTGAAGCTTTCTTT. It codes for CASSPRPLQGGQNTEAFF.

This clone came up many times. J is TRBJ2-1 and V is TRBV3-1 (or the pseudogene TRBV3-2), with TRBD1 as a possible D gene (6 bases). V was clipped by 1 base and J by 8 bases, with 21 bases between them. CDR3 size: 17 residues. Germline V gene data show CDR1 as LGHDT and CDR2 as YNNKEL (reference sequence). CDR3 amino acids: CASSQGVGAFLPHEQFF. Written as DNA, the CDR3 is TGTGCCAGCAGCCAAGGTGTGGGGGCATTCCTTCCCCATGAGCAGTTCTTC.

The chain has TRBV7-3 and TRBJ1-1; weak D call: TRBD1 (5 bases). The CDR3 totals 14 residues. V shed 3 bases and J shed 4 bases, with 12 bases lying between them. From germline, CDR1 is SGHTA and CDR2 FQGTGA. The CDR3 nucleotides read TGTGCCAGCAGCTTGTTAGGGGTGGCCACTGAAGCTTTCTTT. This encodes CASSLLGVATEAFF.

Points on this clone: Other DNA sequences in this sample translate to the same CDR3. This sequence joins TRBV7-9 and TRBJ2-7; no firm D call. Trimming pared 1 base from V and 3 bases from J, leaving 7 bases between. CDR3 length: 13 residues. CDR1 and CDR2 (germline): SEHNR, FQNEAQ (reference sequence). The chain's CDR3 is CASSLDSRYEQYF. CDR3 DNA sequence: TGTGCCAGCAGCTTAGATAGCCGCTACGAGCAGTACTTC.

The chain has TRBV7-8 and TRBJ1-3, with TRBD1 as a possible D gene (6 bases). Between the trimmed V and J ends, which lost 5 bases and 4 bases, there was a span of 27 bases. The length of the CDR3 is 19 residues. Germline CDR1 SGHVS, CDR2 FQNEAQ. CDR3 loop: CASSRNRRQVMSFGNTIYF. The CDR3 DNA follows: TGTGCCAGCAGCCGGAACCGTCGACAGGTTATGAGTTTCGGAAACACCATATATTTT. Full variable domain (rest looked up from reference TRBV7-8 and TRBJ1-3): GAGVSQSPRYKVAKRGQDVALRCDPISGHVSLFWYQQALGQGPEFLTYFQNEAQLDKSGLPSDRFFAERPEGSVSTLKIQRTQQEDSAVYLCASSRNRRQVMSFGNTIYFGEGSWLTVV.

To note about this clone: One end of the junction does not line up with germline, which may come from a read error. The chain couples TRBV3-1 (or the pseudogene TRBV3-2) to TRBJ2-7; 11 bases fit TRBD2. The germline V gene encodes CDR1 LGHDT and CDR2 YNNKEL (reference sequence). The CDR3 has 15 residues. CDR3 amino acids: CASTQAGLAGFEQYF. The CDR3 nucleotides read TGTGCCAGCACCCAAGCCGGACTAGCGGGCTTCGAGCAGTACTTC.

The CDR3 spells CSVEWSGDKNTEAFF. The CDR3 DNA follows: TGCAGCGTTGAGTGGTCAGGGGATAAGAACACTGAAGCTTTCTTT. This rearrangement joins TRBV29-1 to TRBJ1-1, with D tentatively TRBD1 (6 bases). The CDR3 runs to 15 residues. Trimming took 3 bases from V and 1 from J, leaving 15 bases between them. Germline V gene sequence: CDR1 SQVTM, CDR2 ANQGSEA.

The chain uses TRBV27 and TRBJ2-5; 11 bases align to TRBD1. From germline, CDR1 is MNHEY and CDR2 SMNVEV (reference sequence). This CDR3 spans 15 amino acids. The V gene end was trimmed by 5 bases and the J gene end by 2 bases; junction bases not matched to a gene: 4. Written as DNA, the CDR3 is TGTGCCAGCAGTCTGGGGACAGGGGGGCAAGAGACCCAGTACTTC. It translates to CASSLGTGGQETQYF.

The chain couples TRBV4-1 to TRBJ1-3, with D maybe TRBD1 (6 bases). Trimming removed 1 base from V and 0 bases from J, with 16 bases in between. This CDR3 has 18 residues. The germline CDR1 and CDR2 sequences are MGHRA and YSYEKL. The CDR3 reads CASSQVGKWTASGNTIYF. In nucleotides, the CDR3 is TGCGCCAGCAGCCAAGTAGGAAAATGGACAGCCTCTGGAAACACCATATATTTT.

The CDR3 loop is CASSLLGRTYGYTF. The DNA of the CDR3 is TGTGCCAGCAGCTTGCTGGGGAGGACCTATGGCTACACCTTC. V gene TRBV5-6 combines with J gene TRBJ1-2, with D hard to call. CDR1 is SGHDT, CDR2 YYEEEE, per germline. Trimming took off 1 base at V and 4 bases at J, with 11 bases between the two ends. The CDR3 extends over 14 amino acids.

The CDR3 spells CASTLNNSPLHF. The CDR3 region has the DNA TGTGCCAGCACCCTGAATAATTCACCCCTCCACTTT. V is TRBV12-3 or TRBV12-4 and J is TRBJ1-6; no reliable D call. The CDR3 totals 12 residues. V was pared by 7 bases and J by 5 bases, with 6 bases between.

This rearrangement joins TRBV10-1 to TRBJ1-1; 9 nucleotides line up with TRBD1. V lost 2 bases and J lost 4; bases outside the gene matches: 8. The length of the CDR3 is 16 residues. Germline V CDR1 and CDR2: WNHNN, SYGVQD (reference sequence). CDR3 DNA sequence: TGCGCCAGCAGTGAGGGACAGGGGATGGGTGTCACTGAAGCTTTCTTT. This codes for CASSEGQGMGVTEAFF.

Written as DNA, the CDR3 is TGTGCCAGCAGTCTCAGACAGGGGTGGAATGAGCAGTTCTTC. Protein: CASSLRQGWNEQFF. The genes are TRBV6-4 and TRBJ2-1; TRBD1 matches 8 bases. The V gene end was trimmed by 5 bases and the J gene end by 7 bases; junction bases not matched to a gene: 7. Per germline, CDR1 MRHNA and CDR2 SNTAGT. This CDR3 region has 14 residues.

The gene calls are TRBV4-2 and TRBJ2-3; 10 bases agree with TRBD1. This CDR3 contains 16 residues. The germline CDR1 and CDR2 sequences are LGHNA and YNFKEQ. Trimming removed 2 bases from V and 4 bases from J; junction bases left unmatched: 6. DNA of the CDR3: TGTGCCAGCAGCCAAACCCGGGACAGGGGAGCAGATACGCAGTATTTT. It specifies CASSQTRDRGADTQYF.

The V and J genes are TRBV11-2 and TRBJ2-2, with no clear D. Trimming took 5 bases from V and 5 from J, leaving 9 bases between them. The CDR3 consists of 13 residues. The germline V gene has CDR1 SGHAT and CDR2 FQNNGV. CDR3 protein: CASSVGRTGELFF. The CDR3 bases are TGTGCCAGCAGCGTAGGACGGACCGGGGAGCTGTTTTTT.

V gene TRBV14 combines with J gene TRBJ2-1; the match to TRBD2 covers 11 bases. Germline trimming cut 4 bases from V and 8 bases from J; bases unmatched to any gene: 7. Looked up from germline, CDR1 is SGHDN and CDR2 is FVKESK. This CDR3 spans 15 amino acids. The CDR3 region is CASSRVAGGNYEQFF. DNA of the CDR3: TGTGCCAGCAGCCGTGTAGCGGGGGGGAATTATGAGCAGTTCTTC.

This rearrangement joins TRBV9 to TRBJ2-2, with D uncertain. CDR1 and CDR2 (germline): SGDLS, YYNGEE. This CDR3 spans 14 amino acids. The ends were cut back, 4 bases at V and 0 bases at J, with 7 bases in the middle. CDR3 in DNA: TGTGCCAGCAGCCGGAGATCGAACACCGGGGAGCTGTTTTTT. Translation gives CASSRRSNTGELFF.

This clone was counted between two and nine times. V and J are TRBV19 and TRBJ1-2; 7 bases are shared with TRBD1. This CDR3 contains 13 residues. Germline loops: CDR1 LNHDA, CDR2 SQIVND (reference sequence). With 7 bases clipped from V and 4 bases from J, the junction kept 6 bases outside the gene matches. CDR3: CASTQQGSYGYTF. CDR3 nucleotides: TGTGCCAGTACCCAACAGGGGTCCTATGGCTACACCTTC. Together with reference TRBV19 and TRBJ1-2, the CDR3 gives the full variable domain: DGGITQSPKYLFRKEGQNVTLSCEQNLNHDAMYWYRQDPGQGLRLIYYSQIVNDFQKGDIAEGYSVSREKKESFPLTVTSAQKNPTAFYLCASTQQGSYGYTFGSGTRLTVV.

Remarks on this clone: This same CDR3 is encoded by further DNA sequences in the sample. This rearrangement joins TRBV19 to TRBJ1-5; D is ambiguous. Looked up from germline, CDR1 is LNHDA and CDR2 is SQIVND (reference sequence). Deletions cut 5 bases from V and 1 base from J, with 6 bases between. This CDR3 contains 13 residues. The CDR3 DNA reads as TGTGCCAGTAGTGAGTTGAGCAATCAGCCCCAGCATTTT. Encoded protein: CASSELSNQPQHF.

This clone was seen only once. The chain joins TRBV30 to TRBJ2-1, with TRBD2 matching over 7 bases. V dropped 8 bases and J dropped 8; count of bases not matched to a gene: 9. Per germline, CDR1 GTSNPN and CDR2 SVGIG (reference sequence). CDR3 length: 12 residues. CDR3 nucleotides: TGTGCCGGGGGGGTAAGAAGCGATGAGCAGTTCTTC. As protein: CAGGVRSDEQFF.

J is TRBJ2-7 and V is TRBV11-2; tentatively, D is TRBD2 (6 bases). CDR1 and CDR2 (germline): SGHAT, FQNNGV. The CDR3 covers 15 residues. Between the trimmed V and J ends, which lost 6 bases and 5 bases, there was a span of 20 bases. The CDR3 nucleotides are TGTGCCAGCAGATCCTCCGGGGGAGCTACCAACGAGCAGTACTTC. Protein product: CASRSSGGATNEQYF.

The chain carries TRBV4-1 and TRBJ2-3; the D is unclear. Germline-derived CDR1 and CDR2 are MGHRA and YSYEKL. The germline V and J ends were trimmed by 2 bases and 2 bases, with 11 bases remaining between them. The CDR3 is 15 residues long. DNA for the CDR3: TGCGCCAGCAGCCAAAGCCTAAAGGCCACAGATACGCAGTATTTT. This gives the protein CASSQSLKATDTQYF.

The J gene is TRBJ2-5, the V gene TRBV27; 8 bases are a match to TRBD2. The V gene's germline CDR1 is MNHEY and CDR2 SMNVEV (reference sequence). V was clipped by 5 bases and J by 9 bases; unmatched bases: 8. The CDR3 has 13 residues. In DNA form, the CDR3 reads TGTGCCAGCAGTCTCGCGCGGGGGGCGGCCCAGTACTTC. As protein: CASSLARGAAQYF.